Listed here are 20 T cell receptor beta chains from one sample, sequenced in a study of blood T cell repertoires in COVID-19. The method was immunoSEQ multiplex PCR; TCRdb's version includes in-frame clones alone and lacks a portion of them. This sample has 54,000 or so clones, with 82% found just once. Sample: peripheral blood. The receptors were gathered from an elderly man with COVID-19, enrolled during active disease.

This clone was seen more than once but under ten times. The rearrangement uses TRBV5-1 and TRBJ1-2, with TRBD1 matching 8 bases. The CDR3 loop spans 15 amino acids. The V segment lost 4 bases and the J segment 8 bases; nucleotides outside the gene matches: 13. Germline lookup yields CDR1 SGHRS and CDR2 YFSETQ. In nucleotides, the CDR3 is TGCGCCAGCAGCCCGGGGGACAGGCGGGCGGAAGGCTACACCTTC. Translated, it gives CASSPGDRRAEGYTF.

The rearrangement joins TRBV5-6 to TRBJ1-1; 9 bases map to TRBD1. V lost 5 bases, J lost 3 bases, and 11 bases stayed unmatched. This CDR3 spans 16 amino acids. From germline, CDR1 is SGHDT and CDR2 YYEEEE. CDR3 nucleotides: TGTGCCAGCAGTCCTGATACAGGGGGCCTCGACACTGAAGCTTTCTTT. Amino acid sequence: CASSPDTGGLDTEAFF.

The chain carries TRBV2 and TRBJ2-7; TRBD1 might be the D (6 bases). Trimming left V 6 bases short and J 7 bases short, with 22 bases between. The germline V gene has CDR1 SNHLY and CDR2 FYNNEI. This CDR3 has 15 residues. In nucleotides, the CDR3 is TGTGCCAGCAGAGTGAACAGGGAACCTTCCGTTGAGCAGTACTTC. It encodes CASRVNREPSVEQYF.

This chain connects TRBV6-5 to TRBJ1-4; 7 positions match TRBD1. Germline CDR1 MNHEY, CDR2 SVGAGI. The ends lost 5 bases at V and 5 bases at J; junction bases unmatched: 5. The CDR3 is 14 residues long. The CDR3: CASSPRGLNEKLFF. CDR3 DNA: TGTGCCAGCAGTCCCAGGGGGTTAAATGAAAAACTGTTTTTT.

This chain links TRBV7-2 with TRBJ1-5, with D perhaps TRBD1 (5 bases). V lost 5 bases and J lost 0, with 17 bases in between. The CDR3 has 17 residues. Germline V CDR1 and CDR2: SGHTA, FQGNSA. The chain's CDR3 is CASSPDSWTYSNQPQHF. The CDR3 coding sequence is TGTGCCAGCAGCCCCGACAGTTGGACCTATAGCAATCAGCCCCAGCATTTT. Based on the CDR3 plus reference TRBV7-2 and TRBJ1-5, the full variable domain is GAGVSQSPSNKVTEKGKDVELRCDPISGHTALYWYRQSLGQGLEFLIYFQGNSAPDKSGLPSDRFSAERTGGSVSTLTIQRTQQEDSAVYLCASSPDSWTYSNQPQHFGDGTRLSIL.

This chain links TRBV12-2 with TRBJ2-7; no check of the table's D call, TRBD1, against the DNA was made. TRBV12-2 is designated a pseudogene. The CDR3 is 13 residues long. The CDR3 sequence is CASRSHTDYEQYV. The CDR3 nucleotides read TGTGCAAGTCGCTCCCATACAGACTACGAGCAGTACGTC.

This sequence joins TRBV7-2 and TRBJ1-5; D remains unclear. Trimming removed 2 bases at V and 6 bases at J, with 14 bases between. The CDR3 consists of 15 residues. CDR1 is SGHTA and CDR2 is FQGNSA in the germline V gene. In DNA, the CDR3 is TGTGCCAGCAGCTTATCGGGAAAGCGGGGTCAGCCCCAGCATTTT. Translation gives CASSLSGKRGQPQHF.

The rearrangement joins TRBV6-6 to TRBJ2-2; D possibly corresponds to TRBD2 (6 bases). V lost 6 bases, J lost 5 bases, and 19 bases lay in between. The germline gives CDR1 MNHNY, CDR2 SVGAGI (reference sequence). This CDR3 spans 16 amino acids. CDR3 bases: TGTGCCAGCAGATCAGGAGGGAGTGCGAGGACCGGGGAGCTGTTTTTT. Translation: CASRSGGSARTGELFF.

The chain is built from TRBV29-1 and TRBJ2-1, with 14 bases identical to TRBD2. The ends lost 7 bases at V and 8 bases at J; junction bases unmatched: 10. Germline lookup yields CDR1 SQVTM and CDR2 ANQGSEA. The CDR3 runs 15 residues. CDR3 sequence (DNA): TGCAGCGCCCCTCGGGGACTAGCGGGAGACTATGAGCAGTTCTTC. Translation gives CSAPRGLAGDYEQFF.

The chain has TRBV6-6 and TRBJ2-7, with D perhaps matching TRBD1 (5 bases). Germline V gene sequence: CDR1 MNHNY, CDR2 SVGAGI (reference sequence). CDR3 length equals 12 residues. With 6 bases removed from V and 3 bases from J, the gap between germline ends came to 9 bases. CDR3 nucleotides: TGTGCCAGCAGGGCCAGGGACTACGAGCAGTACTTC. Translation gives CASRARDYEQYF.

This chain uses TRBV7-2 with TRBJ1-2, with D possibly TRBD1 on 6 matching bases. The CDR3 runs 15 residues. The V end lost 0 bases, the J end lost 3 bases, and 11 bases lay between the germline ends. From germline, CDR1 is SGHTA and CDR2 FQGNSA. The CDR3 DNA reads TGTGCCAGCAGCTTAGCAGGACAGTTAGACTATGGCTACACCTTC. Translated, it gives CASSLAGQLDYGYTF.

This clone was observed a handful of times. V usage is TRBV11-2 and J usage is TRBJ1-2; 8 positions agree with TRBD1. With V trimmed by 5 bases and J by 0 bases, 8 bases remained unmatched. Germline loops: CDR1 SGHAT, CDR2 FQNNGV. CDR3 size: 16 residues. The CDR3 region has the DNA TGTGCCAGCAGCCACAGGACAGGGAGGGCTAACTATGGCTACACCTTC. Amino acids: CASSHRTGRANYGYTF. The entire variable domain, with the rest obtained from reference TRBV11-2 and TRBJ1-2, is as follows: EAGVAQSPRYKIIEKRQSVAFWCNPISGHATLYWYQQILGQGPKLLIQFQNNGVVDDSQLPKDRFSAERLKGVDSTLKIQPAKLEDSAVYLCASSHRTGRANYGYTFGSGTRLTVV.

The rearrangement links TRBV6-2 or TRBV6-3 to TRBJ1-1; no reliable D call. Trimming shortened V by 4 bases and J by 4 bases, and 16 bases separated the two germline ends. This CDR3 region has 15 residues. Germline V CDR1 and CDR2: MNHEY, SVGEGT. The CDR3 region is CASSSSFSSGTEAFF. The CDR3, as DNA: TGTGCCAGCAGTTCGTCTTTCTCCTCAGGCACTGAAGCTTTCTTT.

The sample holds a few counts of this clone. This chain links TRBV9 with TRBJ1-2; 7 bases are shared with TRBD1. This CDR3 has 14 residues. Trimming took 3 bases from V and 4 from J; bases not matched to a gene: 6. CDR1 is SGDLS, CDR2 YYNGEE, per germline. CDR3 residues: CASSADRASYGYTF. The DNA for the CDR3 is TGTGCCAGCAGCGCCGACAGGGCCAGCTATGGCTACACCTTC.

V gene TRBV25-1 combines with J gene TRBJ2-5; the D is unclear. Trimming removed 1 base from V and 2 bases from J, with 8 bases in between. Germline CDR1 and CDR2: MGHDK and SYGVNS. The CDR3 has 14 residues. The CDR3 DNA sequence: TGTGCCAGCAGTGAATTCGTGGAGCAAGAGACCCAGTACTTC. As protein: CASSEFVEQETQYF. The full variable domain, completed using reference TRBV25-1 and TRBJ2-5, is EADIYQTPRYLVIGTGKKITLECSQTMGHDKMYWYQQDPGMELHLIHYSYGVNSTEKGDLSSESTVSRIRTEHFPLTLESARPSHTSQYLCASSEFVEQETQYFGPGTRLLVL.

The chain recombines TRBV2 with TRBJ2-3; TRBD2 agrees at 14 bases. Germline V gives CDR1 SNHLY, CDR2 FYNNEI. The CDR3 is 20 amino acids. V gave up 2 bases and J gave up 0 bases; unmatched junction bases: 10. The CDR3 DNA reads TGTGCCAGCAGTGAAAGAGGACTAGCGGGAGGCAAATCTAGCACAGATACGCAGTATTTT. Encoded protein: CASSERGLAGGKSSTDTQYF.

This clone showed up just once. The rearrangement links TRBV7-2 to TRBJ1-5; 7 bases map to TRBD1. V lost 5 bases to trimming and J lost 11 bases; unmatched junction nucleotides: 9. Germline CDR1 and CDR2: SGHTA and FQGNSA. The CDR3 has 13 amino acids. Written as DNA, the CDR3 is TGTGCCAGCAGCCCCCGGGACAGACTATCCCAGCATTTT. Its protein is CASSPRDRLSQHF.

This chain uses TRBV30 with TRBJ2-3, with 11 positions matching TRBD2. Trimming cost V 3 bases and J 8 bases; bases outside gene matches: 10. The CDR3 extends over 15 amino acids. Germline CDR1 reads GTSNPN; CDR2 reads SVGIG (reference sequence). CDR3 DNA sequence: TGTGCCTGGAGGAAAACTAGCGGGGGAAGGGGTACGCAGTATTTT. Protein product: CAWRKTSGGRGTQYF.

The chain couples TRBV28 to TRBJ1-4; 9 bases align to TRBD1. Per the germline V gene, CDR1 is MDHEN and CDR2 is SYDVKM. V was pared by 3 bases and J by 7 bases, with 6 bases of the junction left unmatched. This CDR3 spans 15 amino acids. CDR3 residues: CASSFVTGGGEKLFF. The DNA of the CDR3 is TGTGCCAGCAGTTTCGTGACAGGGGGGGGTGAAAAACTGTTTTTT.

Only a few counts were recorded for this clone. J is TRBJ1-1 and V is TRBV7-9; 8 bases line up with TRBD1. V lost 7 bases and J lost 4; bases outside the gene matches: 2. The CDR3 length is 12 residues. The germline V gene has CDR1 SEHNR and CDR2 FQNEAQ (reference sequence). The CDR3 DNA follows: TGTGCCAGCACAGGGGGCTCCACTGAAGCTTTCTTT. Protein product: CASTGGSTEAFF.